The subject of this entry is one TCR beta chain. The CDR3 is 13 amino acids. Trimming took 5 bases from V and 2 from J, leaving 9 bases between them. Germline V gene lookup returns CDR1 WSHSY and CDR2 SAAADI. The data derive from a study of blood T cell repertoires in COVID-19. The protocol was immunoSEQ multiplex PCR, while the TCRdb copy is restricted to in-frame clones and leaves out a portion. In the table there are hundreds of thousands of clones, 86% of which are singletons. This TCR was recovered from a woman in her twenties or thirties with active or convalescent COVID-19. The sequenced sample was peripheral blood. The chain carries TRBV10-2 and TRBJ2-5, with TRBD2 as a possible D gene (5 bases). CDR3 loop: CASSYSGQETQYF. CDR3 nucleotide sequence: TGCGCCAGCAGTTACAGCGGACAAGAGACCCAGTACTTC.